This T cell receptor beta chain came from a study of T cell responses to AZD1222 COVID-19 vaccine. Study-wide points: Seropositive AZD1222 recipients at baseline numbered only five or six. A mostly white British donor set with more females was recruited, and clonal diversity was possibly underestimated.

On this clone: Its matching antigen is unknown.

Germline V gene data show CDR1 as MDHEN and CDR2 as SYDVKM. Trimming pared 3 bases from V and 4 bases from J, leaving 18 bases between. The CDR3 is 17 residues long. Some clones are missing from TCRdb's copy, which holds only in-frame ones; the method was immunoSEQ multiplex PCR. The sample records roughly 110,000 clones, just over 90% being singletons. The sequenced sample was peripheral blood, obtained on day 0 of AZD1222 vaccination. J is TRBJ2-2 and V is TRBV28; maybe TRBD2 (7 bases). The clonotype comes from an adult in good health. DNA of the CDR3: TGTGCCAGCAGTTTCTCCTCCGGGGGGCCGGTCACCGGGGAGCTGTTTTTT. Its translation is CASSFSSGGPVTGELFF.